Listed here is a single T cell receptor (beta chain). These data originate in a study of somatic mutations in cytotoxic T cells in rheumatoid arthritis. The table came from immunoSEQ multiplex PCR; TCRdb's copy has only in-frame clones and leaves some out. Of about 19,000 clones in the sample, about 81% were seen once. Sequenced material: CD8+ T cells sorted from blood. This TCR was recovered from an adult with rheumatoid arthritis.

The CDR3 is CASSLSLDTQYF. The DNA for the CDR3 is TGTGCCAGCAGTTTATCATTGGATACGCAGTATTTT. The rearrangement uses TRBV27 and TRBJ2-3; D remains ambiguous. There are 12 residues in the CDR3. Germline V gene data show CDR1 as MNHEY and CDR2 as SMNVEV (reference sequence). The germline V and J ends were trimmed by 0 bases and 6 bases, with 4 bases remaining between them.